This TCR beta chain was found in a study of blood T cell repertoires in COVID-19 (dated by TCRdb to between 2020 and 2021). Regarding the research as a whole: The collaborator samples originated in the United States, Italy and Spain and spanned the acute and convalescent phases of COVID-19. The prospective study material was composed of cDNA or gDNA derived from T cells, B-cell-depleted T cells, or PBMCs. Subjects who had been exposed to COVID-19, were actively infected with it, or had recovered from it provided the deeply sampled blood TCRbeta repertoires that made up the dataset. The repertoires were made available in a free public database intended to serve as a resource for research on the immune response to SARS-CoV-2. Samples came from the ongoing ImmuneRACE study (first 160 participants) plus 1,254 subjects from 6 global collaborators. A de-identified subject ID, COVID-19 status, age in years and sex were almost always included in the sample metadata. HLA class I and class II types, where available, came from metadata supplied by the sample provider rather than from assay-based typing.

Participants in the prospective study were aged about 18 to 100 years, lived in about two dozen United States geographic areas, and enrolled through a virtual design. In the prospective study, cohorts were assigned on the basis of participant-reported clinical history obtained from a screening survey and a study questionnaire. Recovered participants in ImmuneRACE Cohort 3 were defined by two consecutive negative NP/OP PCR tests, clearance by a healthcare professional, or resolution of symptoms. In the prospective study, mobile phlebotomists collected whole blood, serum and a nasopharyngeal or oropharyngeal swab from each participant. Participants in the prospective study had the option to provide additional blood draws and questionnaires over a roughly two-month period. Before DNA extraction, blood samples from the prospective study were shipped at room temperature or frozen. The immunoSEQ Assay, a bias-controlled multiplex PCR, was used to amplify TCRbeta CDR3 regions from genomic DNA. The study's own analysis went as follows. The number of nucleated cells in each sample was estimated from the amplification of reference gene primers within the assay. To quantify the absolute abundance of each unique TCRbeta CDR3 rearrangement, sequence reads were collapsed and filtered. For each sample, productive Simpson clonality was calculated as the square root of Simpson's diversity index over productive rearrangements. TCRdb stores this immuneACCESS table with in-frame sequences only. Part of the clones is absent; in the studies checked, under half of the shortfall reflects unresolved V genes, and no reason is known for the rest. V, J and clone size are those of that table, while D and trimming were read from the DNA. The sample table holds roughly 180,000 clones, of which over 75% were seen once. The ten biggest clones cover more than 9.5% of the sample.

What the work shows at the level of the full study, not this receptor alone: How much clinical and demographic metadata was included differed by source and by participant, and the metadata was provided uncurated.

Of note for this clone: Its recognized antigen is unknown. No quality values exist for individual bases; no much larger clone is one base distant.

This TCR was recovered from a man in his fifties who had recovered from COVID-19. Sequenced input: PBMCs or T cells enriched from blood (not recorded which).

The CDR3 is CASRAPNRVGSSYEQYF. The nucleotide sequence reads TGTGCCAGCAGGGCCCCCAACAGGGTTGGGAGCTCCTACGAGCAGTACTTC. The chain joins TRBV2 to TRBJ2-7, with a weak D call of TRBD1 (6 bases match). Sequences SNHLY (CDR1) and FYNNEI (CDR2) are obtained from the germline V gene. Including cysteine and phenylalanine, the CDR3 has 17 amino acids. This entry keeps only the CDR3 DNA: 51 bases, framed from base 1. Trimming removed 6 bases from V and 0 bases from J, leaving 21 bases between the germline ends.